A selection of T cell receptor beta chains follows, all from one sample in a study of regulatory dendritic cells for organ transplantation. TCRdb keeps only in-frame clones here, not all; method: immunoSEQ multiplex PCR. This table holds 20,000 to 25,000 clones, around three quarters found once. Sequencing was carried out using memory CD4+ T cells from blood. The receptors here all came from a human donor in good health. Both conserved end residues are part of each CDR3. D genes are given only for firm matches. Clone size is not always given. Where it is, it says once, few, many or a class for expanded clones.

J gene: TRBJ1-1
V gene: TRBV20-1
D gene: NA
clone size: NA
CDR3 protein: CSARDRAEAFF
CDR3 DNA: TGCAGTGCTAGAGACAGGGCTGAAGCTTTCTTT

J gene: TRBJ1-2
V gene: TRBV28
D gene: NA
clone size: NA
CDR3 protein: CASTPLGRGYGYTF
CDR3 DNA: TGTGCCAGCACCCCCCTTGGGAGGGGATATGGCTACACCTTC

J gene: TRBJ2-7
V gene: TRBV27
D gene: TRBD1
clone size: NA
CDR3 protein: CASRGTGSFHEQYF
CDR3 DNA: TGTGCCAGCAGAGGGACAGGGAGCTTCCACGAGCAGTACTTC

J gene: TRBJ2-5
V gene: TRBV11-1
D gene: NA
clone size: NA
CDR3 protein: CASSLRTAQETQYF
CDR3 DNA: TGTGCCAGCAGCTTAAGGACAGCCCAAGAGACCCAGTACTTC

J gene: TRBJ2-5
V gene: TRBV19
D gene: NA
clone size: NA
CDR3 protein: CASTSTGAETQYF
CDR3 DNA: TGTGCCAGTACCTCAACGGGAGCAGAGACCCAGTACTTC

J gene: TRBJ1-5
V gene: TRBV19
D gene: NA
clone size: once
CDR3 protein: CASGDPGRVQPQHF
CDR3 DNA: TGTGCCAGTGGGGATCCAGGGCGTGTTCAGCCCCAGCATTTT

J gene: TRBJ2-7
V gene: TRBV5-1
D gene: NA
clone size: NA
CDR3 protein: CASRVQADGEQYF
CDR3 DNA: TGCGCCAGCCGAGTACAGGCGGACGGCGAGCAGTACTTC

J gene: TRBJ2-1
V gene: TRBV6-1
D gene: TRBD2
clone size: few
CDR3 protein: CASSEGTAGGNGEQFF
CDR3 DNA: TGTGCCAGCAGTGAAGGAACAGCGGGGGGGAACGGTGAGCAGTTCTTC

J gene: TRBJ1-1
V gene: TRBV19
D gene: NA
clone size: NA
CDR3 protein: CASSMGGRTLNTEAFF
CDR3 DNA: TGTGCCAGTAGTATGGGGGGAAGGACCTTGAACACTGAAGCTTTCTTT

J gene: TRBJ2-7
V gene: TRBV19
D gene: TRBD1
clone size: few
CDR3 protein: CASSGTGPSYEQYF
CDR3 DNA: TGTGCCAGTAGTGGGACAGGGCCCTCCTACGAGCAGTACTTC

J gene: TRBJ2-3
V gene: TRBV6-6
D gene: NA
clone size: NA
CDR3 protein: CASRGRVGATDTQYF
CDR3 DNA: TGTGCCAGCAGGGGGCGGGTGGGGGCGACAGATACGCAGTATTTT

J gene: TRBJ2-3
V gene: TRBV11-3
D gene: NA
clone size: NA
CDR3 protein: CASSPGFGGTQYF
CDR3 DNA: TGTGCCAGCAGCCCCGGGTTCGGGGGTACGCAGTATTTT

J gene: TRBJ2-3
V gene: TRBV10-3
D gene: TRBD1
clone size: NA
CDR3 protein: CAISGQGTDTQYF
CDR3 DNA: TGTGCCATCAGTGGACAGGGTACAGATACGCAGTATTTT

J gene: TRBJ2-7
V gene: TRBV11-3
D gene: TRBD1
clone size: NA
CDR3 protein: CASSLEGDRGYEQYF
CDR3 DNA: TGTGCCAGCAGCCTTGAGGGGGACAGGGGCTACGAGCAGTACTTC

J gene: TRBJ2-5
V gene: TRBV19
D gene: TRBD2
clone size: once
CDR3 protein: CATRKLAGDQETQYF
CDR3 DNA: TGTGCCACCCGTAAACTAGCGGGGGACCAAGAGACCCAGTACTTC

J gene: TRBJ2-3
V gene: TRBV2
D gene: NA
clone size: NA
CDR3 protein: CASKLSTDTQYF
CDR3 DNA: TGTGCCAGCAAGCTTAGCACAGATACGCAGTATTTT

J gene: TRBJ1-5
V gene: TRBV5-1
D gene: NA
clone size: NA
CDR3 protein: CASSLFGGYNQPQHF
CDR3 DNA: TGCGCCAGCAGCCTGTTCGGGGGATACAATCAGCCCCAGCATTTT

J gene: TRBJ1-1
V gene: TRBV6-5
D gene: NA
clone size: once
CDR3 protein: CASSRGGQNTEAFF
CDR3 DNA: TGTGCCAGCAGCCGAGGGGGTCAGAACACTGAAGCTTTCTTT

J gene: TRBJ1-4
V gene: TRBV4-1
D gene: NA
clone size: NA
CDR3 protein: CASSRGGIVTTNEKLFF
CDR3 DNA: TGCGCCAGCAGCCGCGGGGGAATCGTTACAACTAATGAAAAACTGTTTTTT

J gene: TRBJ2-7
V gene: TRBV7-9
D gene: NA
clone size: few
CDR3 protein: CASSLGGDGSYEQYF
CDR3 DNA: TGTGCCAGCAGCTTAGGGGGGGACGGCTCCTACGAGCAGTACTTC

J gene: TRBJ2-1
V gene: TRBV7-3
D gene: NA
clone size: few
CDR3 protein: CASSLKAGWSSYNEQFF
CDR3 DNA: TGTGCCAGCAGCTTAAAGGCGGGGTGGAGCTCCTACAATGAGCAGTTCTTC

J gene: TRBJ2-5
V gene: TRBV7-3
D gene: NA
clone size: NA
CDR3 protein: CASSPGLAGETQYF
CDR3 DNA: TGTGCCAGCAGCCCAGGTCTAGCCGGGGAGACCCAGTACTTC

J gene: TRBJ2-5
V gene: TRBV6-1
D gene: TRBD2
clone size: NA
CDR3 protein: CASKGGGGHQETQYF
CDR3 DNA: TGTGCCAGTAAGGGCGGGGGGGGACATCAAGAGACCCAGTACTTC

J gene: TRBJ2-7
V gene: TRBV4-1
D gene: TRBD1
clone size: NA
CDR3 protein: CASSQRDSYEQYF
CDR3 DNA: TGCGCCAGCAGCCAACGGGACAGCTACGAGCAGTACTTC

J gene: TRBJ2-1
V gene: TRBV25-1
D gene: TRBD2
clone size: NA
CDR3 protein: CASSESGSAYNEQFF
CDR3 DNA: TGTGCCAGCTCCGAAAGCGGGAGCGCCTACAATGAGCAGTTCTTC

J gene: TRBJ2-2
V gene: TRBV6-1
D gene: TRBD1
clone size: NA
CDR3 protein: CASSDTGGNGELFF
CDR3 DNA: TGTGCCAGCAGTGATACAGGGGGCAACGGGGAGCTGTTTTTT

J gene: TRBJ2-3
V gene: TRBV5-4
D gene: NA
clone size: NA
CDR3 protein: CAISPGGHTDTQYF
CDR3 DNA: TGTGCCATCTCTCCGGGGGGCCACACAGATACGCAGTATTTT

J gene: TRBJ1-5
V gene: TRBV5-5
D gene: TRBD1
clone size: NA
CDR3 protein: CASSYRQGGDQPQHF
CDR3 DNA: TGTGCCAGCAGCTATAGACAGGGAGGAGATCAGCCCCAGCATTTT

J gene: TRBJ2-7
V gene: TRBV5-4
D gene: NA
clone size: few
CDR3 protein: CASRTDREVAYEQYF
CDR3 DNA: TGTGCCAGCAGGACCGACAGGGAGGTCGCCTACGAGCAGTACTTC

J gene: TRBJ1-2
V gene: TRBV7-2
D gene: NA
clone size: few
CDR3 protein: CASSPSSVAYGYTF
CDR3 DNA: TGTGCCAGCAGCCCGTCTAGTGTCGCATATGGCTACACCTTC

J gene: TRBJ2-7
V gene: TRBV19
D gene: TRBD1
clone size: once
CDR3 protein: CASSFSGQGLYEQYF
CDR3 DNA: TGTGCCAGTAGTTTTTCCGGACAGGGTCTATACGAGCAGTACTTC

J gene: TRBJ1-2
V gene: TRBV6-6
D gene: NA
clone size: few
CDR3 protein: CASSWFPGSGAYGYTF
CDR3 DNA: TGTGCCAGCAGTTGGTTCCCGGGATCAGGGGCGTATGGCTACACCTTC

J gene: TRBJ1-3
V gene: TRBV27
D gene: NA
clone size: NA
CDR3 protein: CASSPAGIQDSLSGNTIYF
CDR3 DNA: TGTGCCAGCAGCCCAGCCGGGATTCAGGACAGCCTCTCTGGAAACACCATATATTTT

J gene: TRBJ1-1
V gene: TRBV9
D gene: TRBD1
clone size: few
CDR3 protein: CASSVAGQGYGTEAFF
CDR3 DNA: TGTGCCAGCAGCGTAGCTGGACAGGGGTACGGCACTGAAGCTTTCTTT

J gene: TRBJ2-1
V gene: TRBV5-4
D gene: NA
clone size: NA
CDR3 protein: CASTLGSSGSLNEQFF
CDR3 DNA: TGTGCCAGCACCTTAGGCTCTTCAGGTTCCCTCAATGAGCAGTTCTTC

J gene: TRBJ2-1
V gene: TRBV19
D gene: TRBD1
clone size: NA
CDR3 protein: CASEAGTGINEQFF
CDR3 DNA: TGTGCCAGTGAAGCCGGGACAGGGATTAATGAGCAGTTCTTC

J gene: TRBJ1-6
V gene: TRBV7-9
D gene: NA
clone size: NA
CDR3 protein: CASSAAGASSYNSPLHF
CDR3 DNA: TGTGCCAGCAGTGCGGCAGGGGCGAGCTCCTATAATTCACCCCTCCACTTT

J gene: TRBJ2-7
V gene: TRBV11-2
D gene: NA
clone size: NA
CDR3 protein: CASSLFDDSSYEQYF
CDR3 DNA: TGTGCCAGCAGCTTATTCGATGACAGCTCCTACGAGCAGTACTTC

J gene: TRBJ2-5
V gene: TRBV7-2
D gene: TRBD2
clone size: few
CDR3 protein: CASSPGGVGSETQYF
CDR3 DNA: TGTGCCAGCAGCCCGGGGGGGGTGGGGAGCGAGACCCAGTACTTC

J gene: TRBJ1-5
V gene: TRBV2
D gene: NA
clone size: few
CDR3 protein: CASSDRSDSNQPQHF
CDR3 DNA: TGTGCCAGCAGTGACAGGTCAGATAGCAATCAGCCCCAGCATTTT

J gene: TRBJ1-5
V gene: TRBV6-1
D gene: NA
clone size: NA
CDR3 protein: CASSEVGGNQPQHF
CDR3 DNA: TGTGCCAGCAGTGAGGTAGGGGGCAATCAGCCCCAGCATTTT

J gene: TRBJ2-1
V gene: TRBV6-4
D gene: TRBD1
clone size: NA
CDR3 protein: CASRFCKGQGYNEQFF
CDR3 DNA: TGTGCCAGCAGGTTTTGTAAGGGACAGGGATACAATGAGCAGTTCTTC

J gene: TRBJ2-7
V gene: TRBV5-6
D gene: NA
clone size: NA
CDR3 protein: CASSPDGSSYEQYF
CDR3 DNA: TGTGCCAGCAGCCCTGACGGGAGCTCCTACGAGCAGTACTTC

J gene: TRBJ1-2
V gene: TRBV5-6
D gene: TRBD1
clone size: NA
CDR3 protein: CASSRDRGNYGYTF
CDR3 DNA: TGTGCCAGCAGCCGTGACAGGGGGAACTATGGCTACACCTTC

J gene: TRBJ1-3
V gene: TRBV5-5
D gene: NA
clone size: NA
CDR3 protein: CASSITTGSSGNTIYF
CDR3 DNA: TGTGCCAGCAGCATTACAACAGGGAGCTCTGGAAACACCATATATTTT

J gene: TRBJ2-3
V gene: TRBV19
D gene: TRBD1
clone size: once
CDR3 protein: CASSIRDRGIDTQYF
CDR3 DNA: TGTGCCAGTAGTATAAGGGACAGAGGTATAGATACGCAGTATTTT

J gene: TRBJ2-7
V gene: TRBV18
D gene: TRBD1
clone size: NA
CDR3 protein: CASSPPKGAQGEQYF
CDR3 DNA: TGTGCCAGCTCACCACCGAAGGGGGCGCAGGGAGAGCAGTACTTC

J gene: TRBJ1-4
V gene: TRBV7-9
D gene: NA
clone size: NA
CDR3 protein: CASSQSNNEKLFF
CDR3 DNA: TGTGCCAGCAGCCAGTCGAACAATGAAAAACTGTTTTTT

J gene: TRBJ2-2
V gene: TRBV6-1
D gene: NA
clone size: NA
CDR3 protein: CASGARTGELFF
CDR3 DNA: TGTGCCAGCGGGGCGCGTACCGGGGAGCTGTTTTTT

J gene: TRBJ2-3
V gene: TRBV4-1
D gene: NA
clone size: once
CDR3 protein: CASSQGGRGGVGDTQYF
CDR3 DNA: TGCGCCAGCAGCCAAGGGGGACGAGGGGGGGTTGGAGATACGCAGTATTTT

J gene: TRBJ2-7
V gene: TRBV6-5
D gene: NA
clone size: NA
CDR3 protein: CASSLDLSRGEQYF
CDR3 DNA: TGTGCCAGCAGTTTGGACCTTTCCCGGGGGGAGCAGTACTTC

J gene: TRBJ1-4
V gene: TRBV4-1
D gene: NA
clone size: few
CDR3 protein: CASSRRQDEKLFF
CDR3 DNA: TGCGCCAGCAGCCGGCGACAAGATGAAAAACTGTTTTTT

J gene: TRBJ2-1
V gene: TRBV20-1
D gene: NA
clone size: NA
CDR3 protein: CSARYFNEQFF
CDR3 DNA: TGCAGTGCTAGGTATTTCAATGAGCAGTTCTTC

J gene: TRBJ2-7
V gene: TRBV4-3
D gene: TRBD2
clone size: NA
CDR3 protein: CASSSRTSGGALTYEQYF
CDR3 DNA: TGCGCCAGCAGCTCCCGGACTAGCGGGGGGGCCCTAACCTACGAGCAGTACTTC

J gene: TRBJ1-2
V gene: TRBV28
D gene: NA
clone size: NA
CDR3 protein: CASTTTGNGYTF
CDR3 DNA: TGTGCCAGCACGACAACAGGGAATGGCTACACCTTC

J gene: TRBJ2-6
V gene: TRBV11-2
D gene: TRBD2
clone size: NA
CDR3 protein: CASSRAGGEANVLTF
CDR3 DNA: TGTGCCAGCAGCCGAGCGGGGGGTGAGGCCAACGTCCTGACTTTC

J gene: TRBJ1-3
V gene: TRBV5-5
D gene: NA
clone size: NA
CDR3 protein: CASTPGGNSGNTIYF
CDR3 DNA: TGTGCCAGCACTCCCGGAGGTAACTCTGGAAACACCATATATTTT

J gene: TRBJ2-2
V gene: TRBV9
D gene: TRBD2
clone size: NA
CDR3 protein: CASSFGTSGGDTGELFF
CDR3 DNA: TGTGCCAGCAGCTTCGGCACGAGCGGGGGGGACACCGGGGAGCTGTTTTTT

J gene: TRBJ2-3
V gene: TRBV2
D gene: TRBD1
clone size: NA
CDR3 protein: CASTQGGRDIDTQYF
CDR3 DNA: TGTGCCAGCACCCAAGGGGGCAGGGACATCGATACGCAGTATTTT

J gene: TRBJ2-4
V gene: TRBV5-4
D gene: TRBD1
clone size: NA
CDR3 protein: CASRPGGTGGSKNIQYF
CDR3 DNA: TGTGCCAGCAGGCCAGGGGGGACAGGGGGATCCAAAAACATTCAGTACTTC